This T cell receptor (beta chain) was profiled in a study of beta chain features in type 1 diabetes. In the study overall: Patients were similar to healthy donors in age and gender (as well as in cell yields).

The table lists this clone with a few counts. Antigen specificity is unknown. TCRB transcripts that were expressed got sequenced, as all of the isolated RNA had been reverse transcribed. TCRdb keeps only in-frame clones here, not all; method: immunoSEQ multiplex PCR. The sample includes tens of thousands of clones, 65% to 80% of them seen just once. The study, taken as a whole, reports: Within the patient group, naive, central memory and Treg TCRB repertoires appeared more similar to each other than within healthy donors. In every one of the four CD4+ subsets, TCRB CDR3s were moderately but significantly shorter in Type 1 diabetes patients.

This CDR3 spans 19 amino acids. The V gene lost 4 bases and the J gene lost 0 bases, with 19 bases spanning the gap. CDR1 is SGHDN and CDR2 is FVKESK in the germline V gene. The single heparinised draw taken from each donor contained approximately 120 mL of blood on average. Each of the CD4+ naive, central memory, regulatory and stem cell-like memory populations was sorted via CD45RO/CCR7/CD25/CD127/CD95/CD27. Sequencing was done on a sample of Tregs from blood. The sequence came from a man in his thirties or forties with type 1 diabetes. Some clones in this sample may be carry-over from other donors' samples. V is TRBV14 and J is TRBJ2-6, with D possibly TRBD2 on 5 matching bases. The CDR3, as DNA: TGTGCCAGCAGCCTAGGAGGCCCCCGAATTTACTCTGGGGCCAACGTCCTGACTTTC. It translates to CASSLGGPRIYSGANVLTF.